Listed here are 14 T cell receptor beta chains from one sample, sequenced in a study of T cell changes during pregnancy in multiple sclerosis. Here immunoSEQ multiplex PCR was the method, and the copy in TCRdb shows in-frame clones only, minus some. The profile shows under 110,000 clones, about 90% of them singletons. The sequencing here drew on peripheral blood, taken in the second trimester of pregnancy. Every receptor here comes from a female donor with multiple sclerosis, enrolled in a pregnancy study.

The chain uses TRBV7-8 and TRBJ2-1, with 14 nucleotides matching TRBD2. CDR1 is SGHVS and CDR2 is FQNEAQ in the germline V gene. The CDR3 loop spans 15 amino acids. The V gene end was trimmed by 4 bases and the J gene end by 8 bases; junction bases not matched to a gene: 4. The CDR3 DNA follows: TGTGCCAGCAGCTCCGGGACTAGCGGGAGTGATGAGCAGTTCTTC. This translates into CASSSGTSGSDEQFF.

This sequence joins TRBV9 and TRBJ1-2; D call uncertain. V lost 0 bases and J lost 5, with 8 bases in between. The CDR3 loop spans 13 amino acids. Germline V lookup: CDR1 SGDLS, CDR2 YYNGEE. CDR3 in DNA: TGTGCCAGCAGCGTAGGCGGGGATTATGGCTACACCTTC. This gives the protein CASSVGGDYGYTF.

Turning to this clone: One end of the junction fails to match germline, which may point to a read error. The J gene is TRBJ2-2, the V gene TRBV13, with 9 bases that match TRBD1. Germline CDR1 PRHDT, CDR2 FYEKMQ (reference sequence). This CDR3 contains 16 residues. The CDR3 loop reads CASSLGQGPNTGELFF. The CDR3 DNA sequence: TGTGCCAGCAGCCTAGGACAGGGGCCGAACACCGGGGAGCTGTTTTTT.

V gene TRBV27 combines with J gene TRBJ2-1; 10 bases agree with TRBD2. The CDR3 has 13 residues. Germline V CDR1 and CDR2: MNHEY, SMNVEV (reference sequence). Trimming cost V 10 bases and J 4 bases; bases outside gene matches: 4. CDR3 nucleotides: TGTGCCACCGGGACTAGCGAATACAATGAGCAGTTCTTC. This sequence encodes CATGTSEYNEQFF.

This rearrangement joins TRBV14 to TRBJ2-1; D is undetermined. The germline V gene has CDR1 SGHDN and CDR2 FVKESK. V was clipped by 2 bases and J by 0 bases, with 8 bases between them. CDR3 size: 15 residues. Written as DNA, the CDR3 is TGTGCCAGCAGCCAAATAGTAAGCTCCTACAATGAGCAGTTCTTC. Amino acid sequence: CASSQIVSSYNEQFF.

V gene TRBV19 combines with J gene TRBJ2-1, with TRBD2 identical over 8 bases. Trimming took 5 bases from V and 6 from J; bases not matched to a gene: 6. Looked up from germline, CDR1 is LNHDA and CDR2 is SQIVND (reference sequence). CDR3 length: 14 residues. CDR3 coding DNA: TGTGCCAGTAGTCCAGCGGGAGCCGGCAATGAGCAGTTCTTC. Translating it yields CASSPAGAGNEQFF.

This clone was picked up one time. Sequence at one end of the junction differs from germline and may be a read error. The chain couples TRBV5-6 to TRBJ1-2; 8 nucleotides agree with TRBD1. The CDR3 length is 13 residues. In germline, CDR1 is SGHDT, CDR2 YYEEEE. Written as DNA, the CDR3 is TGTGCCAGCAGCCCGTGGACAGGGCTATCGACGATCTTC. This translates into CASSPWTGLSTIF.

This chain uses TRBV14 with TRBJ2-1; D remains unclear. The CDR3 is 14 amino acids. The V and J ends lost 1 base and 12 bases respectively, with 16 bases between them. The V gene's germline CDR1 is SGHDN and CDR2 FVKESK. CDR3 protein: CASSQVYSSSRQFF. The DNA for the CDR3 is TGTGCCAGCAGCCAAGTGTATAGCTCCAGTAGGCAGTTCTTC.

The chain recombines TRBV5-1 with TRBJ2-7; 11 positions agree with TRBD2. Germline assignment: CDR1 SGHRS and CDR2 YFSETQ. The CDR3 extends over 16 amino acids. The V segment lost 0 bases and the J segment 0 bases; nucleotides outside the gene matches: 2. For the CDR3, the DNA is TGCGCCAGCAGCTTGGGACTAGCGGGGAGCTCCTACGAGCAGTACTTC. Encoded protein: CASSLGLAGSSYEQYF.

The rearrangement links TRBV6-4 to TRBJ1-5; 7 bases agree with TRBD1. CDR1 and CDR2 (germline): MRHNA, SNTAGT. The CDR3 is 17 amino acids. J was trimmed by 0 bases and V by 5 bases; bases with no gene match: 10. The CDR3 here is CASSLPGQSVSNQPQHF. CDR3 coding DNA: TGTGCCAGCAGTTTACCGGGACAGTCGGTTAGCAATCAGCCCCAGCATTTT.

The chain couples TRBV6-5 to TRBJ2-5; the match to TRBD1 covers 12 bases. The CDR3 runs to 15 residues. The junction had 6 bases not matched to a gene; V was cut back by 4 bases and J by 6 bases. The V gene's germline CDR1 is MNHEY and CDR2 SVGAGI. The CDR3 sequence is CASSSWDRGQKTQYF. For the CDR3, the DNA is TGTGCCAGCAGTTCTTGGGACAGGGGGCAGAAGACCCAGTACTTC.

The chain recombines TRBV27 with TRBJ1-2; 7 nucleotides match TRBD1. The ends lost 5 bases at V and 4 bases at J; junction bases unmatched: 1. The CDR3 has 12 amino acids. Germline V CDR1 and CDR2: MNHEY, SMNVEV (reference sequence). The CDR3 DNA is TGTGCCAGCAGTCCAGGGGGCTATGGCTACACCTTC. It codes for CASSPGGYGYTF.

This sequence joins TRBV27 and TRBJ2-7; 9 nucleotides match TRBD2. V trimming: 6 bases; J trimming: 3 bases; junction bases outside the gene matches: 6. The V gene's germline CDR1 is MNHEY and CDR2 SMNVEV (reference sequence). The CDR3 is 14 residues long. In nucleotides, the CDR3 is TGTGCCAGCAGGGCGGGAGGGCCTCGCTACGAGCAGTACTTC. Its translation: CASRAGGPRYEQYF.

CDR3 DNA: TGTGCCAGCAGCTTAGCCTCAGAGGGTTACGAGCAGTACTTC. Encoded protein: CASSLASEGYEQYF. The rearrangement links TRBV7-9 to TRBJ2-7; weak D call: TRBD2 (5 bases). V was shortened by 0 bases and J by 4 bases, with 10 bases between the two germline ends. This CDR3 has 14 residues. Germline V CDR1 and CDR2: SEHNR, FQNEAQ (reference sequence).